These 2 T cell receptor beta chains were sequenced from one sample in a study of monozygotic twins with inflammatory bowel disease. Following a re-call of the 5' RACE reads, TCRdb has one entry per CDR3 protein and lacks DNA. This table holds 150,000 to 200,000 distinct CDR3 sequences. Sequencing was carried out using blood. These TCRs come from a human donor with ulcerative colitis or Crohn's disease, or a healthy co-twin of an affected twin (not recorded which).

The chain is built from TRBV7-9 and TRBJ2-1; the TCRdb D gene call, TRBD1, has no DNA to confirm it. Germline V lookup: CDR1 SEHNR, CDR2 FQNEAQ (reference sequence). This CDR3 contains 15 residues. CDR3 region: CASSYTGGRSDEQFF.

The chain uses TRBV4-3 and TRBJ2-7. The CDR3 totals 16 residues. Germline V lookup: CDR1 LGHNA, CDR2 YSLEER. The CDR3 spells CASSQVTGTPTYEQYF.